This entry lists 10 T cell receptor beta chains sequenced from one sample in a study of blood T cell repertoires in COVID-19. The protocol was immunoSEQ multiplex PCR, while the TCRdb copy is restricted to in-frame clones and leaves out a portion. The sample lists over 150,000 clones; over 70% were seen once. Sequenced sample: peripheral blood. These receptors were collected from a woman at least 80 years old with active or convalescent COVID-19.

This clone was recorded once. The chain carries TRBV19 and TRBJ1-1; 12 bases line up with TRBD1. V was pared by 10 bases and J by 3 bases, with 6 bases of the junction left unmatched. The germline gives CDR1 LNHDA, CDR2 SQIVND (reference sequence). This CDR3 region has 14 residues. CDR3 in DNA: TGTGCCACCGGGACAGGGGGCAGGGACACTGAAGCTTTCTTT. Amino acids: CATGTGGRDTEAFF.

The DNA of the CDR3 is TGCGCCAGCAGTTGGGCCAGGGCCTCAACTAATGAAAAACTGTTTTTT. Its protein is CASSWARASTNEKLFF. The chain links TRBV4-3 to TRBJ1-4; D is perhaps TRBD1 (5 bases). The CDR3 sequence is 16 residues long. V gave up 6 bases and J gave up 0 bases, with 14 bases separating them. The germline CDR1 and CDR2 sequences are LGHNA and YSLEER.

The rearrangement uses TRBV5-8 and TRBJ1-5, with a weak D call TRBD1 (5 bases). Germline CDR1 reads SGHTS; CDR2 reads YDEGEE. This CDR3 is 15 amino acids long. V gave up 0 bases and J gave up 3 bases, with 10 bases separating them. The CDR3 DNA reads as TGTGCCAGCAGCTTGGAACAGGCCGACAATCAGCCCCAGCATTTT. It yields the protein CASSLEQADNQPQHF.

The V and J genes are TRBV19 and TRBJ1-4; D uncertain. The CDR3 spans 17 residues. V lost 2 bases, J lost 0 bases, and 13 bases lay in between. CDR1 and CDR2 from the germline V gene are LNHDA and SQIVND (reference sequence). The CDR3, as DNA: TGTGCCAGTAGTATAACCGTCCGGGGATCAACTAATGAAAAACTGTTTTTT. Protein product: CASSITVRGSTNEKLFF.

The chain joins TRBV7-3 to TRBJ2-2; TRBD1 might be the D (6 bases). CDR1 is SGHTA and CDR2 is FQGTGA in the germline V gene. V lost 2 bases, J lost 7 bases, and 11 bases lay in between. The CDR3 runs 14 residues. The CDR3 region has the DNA TGTGCCAGCAGCTTATGGCAGGGGAGCGGGGAGCTGTTTTTT. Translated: CASSLWQGSGELFF.

The CDR3 loop reads CATSEPNYGYTF. As DNA, the CDR3 is TGTGCCACATCAGAACCTAACTATGGCTACACCTTC. The chain has TRBV19 and TRBJ1-2; D is unresolved. Germline assignment: CDR1 LNHDA and CDR2 SQIVND (reference sequence). V was pared by 10 bases and J by 0 bases, with 9 bases between. The CDR3 is made up of 12 amino acids. Complete variable domain (other parts from reference TRBV19 and TRBJ1-2): DGGITQSPKYLFRKEGQNVTLSCEQNLNHDAMYWYRQDPGQGLRLIYYSQIVNDFQKGDIAEGYSVSREKKESFPLTVTSAQKNPTAFYLCATSEPNYGYTFGSGTRLTVV.

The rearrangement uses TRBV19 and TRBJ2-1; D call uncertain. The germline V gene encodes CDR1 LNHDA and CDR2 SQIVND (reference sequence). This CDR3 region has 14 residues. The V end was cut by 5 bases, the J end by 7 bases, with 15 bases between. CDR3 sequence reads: CASSPTVTVNEQFF. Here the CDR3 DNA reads TGTGCCAGTAGTCCCACTGTGACTGTAAATGAGCAGTTCTTC.

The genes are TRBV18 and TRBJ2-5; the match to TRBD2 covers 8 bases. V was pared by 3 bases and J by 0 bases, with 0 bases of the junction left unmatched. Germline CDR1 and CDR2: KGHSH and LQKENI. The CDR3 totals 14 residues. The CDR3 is CASSPREDQETQYF. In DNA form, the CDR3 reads TGTGCCAGCTCACCGCGGGAGGACCAAGAGACCCAGTACTTC.

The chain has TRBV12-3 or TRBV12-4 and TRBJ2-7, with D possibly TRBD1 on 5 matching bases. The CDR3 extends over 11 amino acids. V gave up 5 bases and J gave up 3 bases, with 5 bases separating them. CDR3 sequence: CASSQGYEQYF. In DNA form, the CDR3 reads TGTGCCAGCAGTCAGGGCTACGAGCAGTACTTC.

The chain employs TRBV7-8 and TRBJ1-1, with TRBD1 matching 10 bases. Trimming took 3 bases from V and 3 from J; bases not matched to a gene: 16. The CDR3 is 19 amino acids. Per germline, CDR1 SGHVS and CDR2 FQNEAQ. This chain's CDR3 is CASSFTSGQGDIWDTEAFF. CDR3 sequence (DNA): TGTGCCAGCAGCTTTACGAGTGGACAGGGGGACATTTGGGACACTGAAGCTTTCTTT.